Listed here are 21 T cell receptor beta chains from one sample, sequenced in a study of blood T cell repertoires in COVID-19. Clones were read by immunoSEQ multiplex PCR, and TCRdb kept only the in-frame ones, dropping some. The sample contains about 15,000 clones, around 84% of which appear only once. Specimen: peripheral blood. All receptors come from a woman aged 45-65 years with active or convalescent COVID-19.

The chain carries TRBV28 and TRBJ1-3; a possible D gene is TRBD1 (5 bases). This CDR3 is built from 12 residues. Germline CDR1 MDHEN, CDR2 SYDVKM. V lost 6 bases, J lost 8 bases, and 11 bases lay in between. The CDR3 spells CASSLLGDTIYF. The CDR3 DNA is TGTGCCAGCAGCTTACTAGGGGACACCATATATTTT.

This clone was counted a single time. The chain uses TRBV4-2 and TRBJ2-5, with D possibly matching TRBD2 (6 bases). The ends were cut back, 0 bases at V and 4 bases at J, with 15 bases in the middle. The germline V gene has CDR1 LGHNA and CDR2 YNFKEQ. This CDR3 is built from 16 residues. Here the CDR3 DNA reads TGTGCCAGCAGCCAAGAGGGGGACGAGGGAGGAGAGACCCAGTACTTC. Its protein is CASSQEGDEGGETQYF.

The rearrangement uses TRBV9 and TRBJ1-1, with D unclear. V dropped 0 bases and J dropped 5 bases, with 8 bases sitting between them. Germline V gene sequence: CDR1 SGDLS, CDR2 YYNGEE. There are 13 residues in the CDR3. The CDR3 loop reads CASSVVTGTEAFF. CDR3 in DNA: TGTGCCAGCAGCGTAGTGACGGGGACTGAAGCTTTCTTT.

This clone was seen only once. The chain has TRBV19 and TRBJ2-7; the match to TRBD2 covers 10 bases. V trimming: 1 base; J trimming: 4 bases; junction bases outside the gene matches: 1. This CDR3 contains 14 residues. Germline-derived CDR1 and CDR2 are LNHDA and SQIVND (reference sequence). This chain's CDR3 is CASSIAAGGYEQYF. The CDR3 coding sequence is TGTGCCAGTAGTATAGCAGCGGGGGGGTACGAGCAGTACTTC. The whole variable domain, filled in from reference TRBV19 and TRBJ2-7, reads DGGITQSPKYLFRKEGQNVTLSCEQNLNHDAMYWYRQDPGQGLRLIYYSQIVNDFQKGDIAEGYSVSREKKESFPLTVTSAQKNPTAFYLCASSIAAGGYEQYFGPGTRLTVT.

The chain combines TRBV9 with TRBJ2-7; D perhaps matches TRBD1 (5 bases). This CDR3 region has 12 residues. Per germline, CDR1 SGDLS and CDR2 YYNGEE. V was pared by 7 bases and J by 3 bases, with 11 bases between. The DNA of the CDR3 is TGTGCCAGCCCCGGACACCTCTACGAGCAGTACTTC. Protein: CASPGHLYEQYF.

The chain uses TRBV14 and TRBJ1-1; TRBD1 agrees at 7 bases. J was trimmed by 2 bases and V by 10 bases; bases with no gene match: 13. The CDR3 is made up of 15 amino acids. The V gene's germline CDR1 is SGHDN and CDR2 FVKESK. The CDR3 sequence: CATTITQGPNTEAFF. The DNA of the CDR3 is TGTGCCACAACTATCACACAGGGGCCCAACACTGAAGCTTTCTTT.

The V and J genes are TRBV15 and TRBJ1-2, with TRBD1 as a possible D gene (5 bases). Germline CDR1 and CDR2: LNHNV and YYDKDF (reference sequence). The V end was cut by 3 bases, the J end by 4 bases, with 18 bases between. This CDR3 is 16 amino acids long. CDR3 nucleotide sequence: TGTGCCACCAGCAGGGAACAAGACAGCCCTTTCTATGGCTACACCTTC. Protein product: CATSREQDSPFYGYTF.

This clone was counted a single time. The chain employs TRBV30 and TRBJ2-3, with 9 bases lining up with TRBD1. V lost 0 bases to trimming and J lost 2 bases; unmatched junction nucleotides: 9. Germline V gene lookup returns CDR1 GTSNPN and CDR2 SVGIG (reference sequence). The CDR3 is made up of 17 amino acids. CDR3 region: CAWSVGFGTGFTDTQYF. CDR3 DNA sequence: TGTGCCTGGAGTGTAGGATTCGGGACAGGGTTCACAGATACGCAGTATTTT.

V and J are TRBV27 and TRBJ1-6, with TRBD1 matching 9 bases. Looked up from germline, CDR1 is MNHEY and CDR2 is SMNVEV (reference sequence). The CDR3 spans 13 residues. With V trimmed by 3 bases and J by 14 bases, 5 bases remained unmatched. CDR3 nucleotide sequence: TGTGCCAGCAGTTTTCCGGGACAGGGATCCCTCCACTTT. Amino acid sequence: CASSFPGQGSLHF.

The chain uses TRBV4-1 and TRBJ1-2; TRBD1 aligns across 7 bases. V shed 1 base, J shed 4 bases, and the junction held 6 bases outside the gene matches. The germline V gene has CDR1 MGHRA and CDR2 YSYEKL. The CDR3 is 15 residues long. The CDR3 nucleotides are TGCGCCAGCAGCCAAGTAACAGGGGTGCCCTATGGCTACACCTTC. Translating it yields CASSQVTGVPYGYTF.

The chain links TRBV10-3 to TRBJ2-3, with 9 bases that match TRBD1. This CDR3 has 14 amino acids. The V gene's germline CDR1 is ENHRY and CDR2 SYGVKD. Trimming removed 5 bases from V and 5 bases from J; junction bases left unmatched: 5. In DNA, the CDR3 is TGTGCCATCAGTTTGACAGGGGGAAGAGATACGCAGTATTTT. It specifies CAISLTGGRDTQYF.

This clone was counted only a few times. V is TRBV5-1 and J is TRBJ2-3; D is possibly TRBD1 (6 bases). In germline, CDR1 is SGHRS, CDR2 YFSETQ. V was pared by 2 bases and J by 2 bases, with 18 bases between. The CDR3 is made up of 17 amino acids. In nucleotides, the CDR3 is TGCGCCAGCAGCTTCGTGCCCGTGGCAGGGGACACAGATACGCAGTATTTT. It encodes CASSFVPVAGDTDTQYF.

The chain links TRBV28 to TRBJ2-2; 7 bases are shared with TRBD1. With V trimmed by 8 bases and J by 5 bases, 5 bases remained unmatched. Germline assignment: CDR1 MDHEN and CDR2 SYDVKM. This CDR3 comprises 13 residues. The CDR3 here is CASLGQTTGELFF. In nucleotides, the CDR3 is TGTGCCAGCCTGGGACAGACGACCGGGGAGCTGTTTTTT.

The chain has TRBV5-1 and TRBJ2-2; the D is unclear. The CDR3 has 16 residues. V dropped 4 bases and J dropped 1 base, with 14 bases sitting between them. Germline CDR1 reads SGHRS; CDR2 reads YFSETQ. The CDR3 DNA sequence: TGCGCCAGCAGCGTACAGCCCCGGTTGAACACCGGGGAGCTGTTTTTT. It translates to CASSVQPRLNTGELFF. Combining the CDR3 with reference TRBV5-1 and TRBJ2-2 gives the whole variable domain KAGVTQTPRYLIKTRGQQVTLSCSPISGHRSVSWYQQTPGQGLQFLFEYFSETQRNKGNFPGRFSGRQFSNSRSEMNVSTLELGDSALYLCASSVQPRLNTGELFFGEGSRLTVL.

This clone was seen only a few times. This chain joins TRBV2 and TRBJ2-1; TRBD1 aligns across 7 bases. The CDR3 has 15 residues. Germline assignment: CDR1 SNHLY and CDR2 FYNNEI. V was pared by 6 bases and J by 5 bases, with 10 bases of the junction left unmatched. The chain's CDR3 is CASRERQGVDNEQFF. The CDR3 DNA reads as TGTGCCAGCAGGGAGAGACAGGGAGTGGACAATGAGCAGTTCTTC.

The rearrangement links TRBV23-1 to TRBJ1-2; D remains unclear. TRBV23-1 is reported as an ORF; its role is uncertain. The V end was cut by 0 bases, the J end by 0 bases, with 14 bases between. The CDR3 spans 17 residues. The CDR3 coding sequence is TGCGCCAGCAGTCAATCAAGACGCGGCGGGCCTAACTATGGCTACACCTTC. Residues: CASSQSRRGGPNYGYTF.

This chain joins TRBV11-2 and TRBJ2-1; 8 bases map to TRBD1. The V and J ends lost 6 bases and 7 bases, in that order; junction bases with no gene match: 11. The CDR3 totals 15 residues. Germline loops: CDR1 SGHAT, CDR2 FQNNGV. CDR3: CASRRAGGRRNEQFF. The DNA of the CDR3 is TGTGCCAGCAGGCGAGCAGGGGGCCGAAGGAATGAGCAGTTCTTC.

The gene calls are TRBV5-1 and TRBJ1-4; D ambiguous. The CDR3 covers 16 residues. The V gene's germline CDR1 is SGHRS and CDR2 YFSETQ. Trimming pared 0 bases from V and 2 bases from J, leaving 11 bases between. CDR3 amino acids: CASSLVSSSTNEKLFF. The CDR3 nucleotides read TGCGCCAGCAGCTTGGTTAGCAGTTCGACTAATGAAAAACTGTTTTTT.

CDR3 amino acids: CASSIAPLTGVYGYTF. CDR3 DNA: TGTGCCAGTAGTATAGCCCCGCTGACAGGGGTCTATGGCTACACCTTC. This rearrangement joins TRBV19 to TRBJ1-2, with TRBD1 matching 8 bases. The trim removed 1 base at V and 4 bases at J, leaving 8 bases unmatched. The CDR3 consists of 16 residues. Germline V lookup: CDR1 LNHDA, CDR2 SQIVND (reference sequence).

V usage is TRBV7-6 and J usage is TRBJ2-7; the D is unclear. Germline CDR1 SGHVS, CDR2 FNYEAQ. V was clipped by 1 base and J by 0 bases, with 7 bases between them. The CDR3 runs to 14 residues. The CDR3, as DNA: TGTGCCAGCAGCTTAGATCCGGTCTCCTACGAGCAGTACTTC. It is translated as CASSLDPVSYEQYF.

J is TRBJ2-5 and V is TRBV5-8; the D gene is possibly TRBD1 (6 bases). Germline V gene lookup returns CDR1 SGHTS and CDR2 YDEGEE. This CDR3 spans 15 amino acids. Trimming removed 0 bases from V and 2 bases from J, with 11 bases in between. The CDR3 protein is CASSLVRDIQETQYF. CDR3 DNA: TGTGCCAGCAGCTTGGTCCGGGACATACAAGAGACCCAGTACTTC.